The 15 T cell receptor beta chains in this list originate from one sample, sequenced in a study of T cell responses to AZD1222 COVID-19 vaccine. Assay used: immunoSEQ multiplex PCR; TCRdb lists only in-frame clones, some missing. The repertoire has some 60,000 clones, approximately 86% of them found once; the top ten carry about 7%. The source material was peripheral blood, sampled 28 days after the second AZD1222 dose. Receptor source: an adult who received the AZD1222 COVID-19 vaccine.

The chain employs TRBV19 and TRBJ1-5; 12 nucleotides align to TRBD1. Trimming at V came to 3 bases and at J to 0 bases, leaving 12 bases not matched to a gene. Germline CDR1 reads LNHDA; CDR2 reads SQIVND (reference sequence). The CDR3 length is 20 residues. The CDR3 is CASSMGDRGQISHSNQPQHF. CDR3 DNA sequence: TGTGCCAGTAGTATGGGGGACAGGGGGCAAATATCCCATAGCAATCAGCCCCAGCATTTT.

The chain employs TRBV4-2 and TRBJ1-1, with 10 bases fitting TRBD1. Losses at the gene ends were 4 bases for V and 11 bases for J; bases not matched to a gene: 16. CDR3 size: 16 residues. CDR1 and CDR2 (germline): LGHNA, YNFKEQ. DNA for the CDR3: TGTGCCAGCAGCCCAGGGGACAGGGGATTGTTTGTGTCGGCTTTCTTT. Amino acids: CASSPGDRGLFVSAFF.

The chain employs TRBV7-2 and TRBJ1-2; D remains ambiguous. This CDR3 has 12 amino acids. The ends were cut back, 1 base at V and 6 bases at J, with 6 bases in the middle. CDR1 and CDR2 (germline): SGHTA, FQGNSA. In DNA, the CDR3 is TGTGCCAGCAGCTTAGGGCCAGATGGCTACACCTTC. It codes for CASSLGPDGYTF.

This clone has a single count. V is TRBV5-4 and J is TRBJ2-7; D is undetermined. The CDR3 covers 14 residues. Per the germline V gene, CDR1 is SGHNT and CDR2 is YYREEE (reference sequence). V lost 4 bases, J lost 6 bases, and 17 bases lay in between. The CDR3 nucleotides are TGTGCCAGCAGCCCCAGGATTCTTGATTCCGAGCAGTACTTC. Translation gives CASSPRILDSEQYF.

This rearrangement joins TRBV2 to TRBJ1-3; unclear D gene. Trimming cost V 6 bases and J 9 bases, with 15 bases left between them. CDR3 length: 13 residues. The germline V gene has CDR1 SNHLY and CDR2 FYNNEI. The CDR3 is CASSEQAFSTIYF. The CDR3 DNA is TGTGCCAGCAGCGAACAAGCTTTTAGCACCATATATTTT.

The chain combines TRBV18 with TRBJ2-7; TRBD1 aligns across 10 bases. The germline V gene encodes CDR1 KGHSH and CDR2 LQKENI. There are 15 residues in the CDR3. Trimming cost V 6 bases and J 2 bases; bases outside gene matches: 7. The CDR3 region has the DNA TGTGCCAGCTCTAAGCCAGGGACAGGGGCCTACGAGCAGTACTTC. It is translated as CASSKPGTGAYEQYF.

The chain links TRBV4-2 to TRBJ2-2; unclear D gene. V gave up 1 base and J gave up 4 bases, with 4 bases separating them. The germline gives CDR1 LGHNA, CDR2 YNFKEQ. CDR3 length: 13 residues. The CDR3 coding sequence is TGTGCCAGCAGCCAAGTCAGCACCGGGGAGCTGTTTTTT. It yields the protein CASSQVSTGELFF.

The gene calls are TRBV11-1 and TRBJ1-2; D is possibly TRBD1 (5 bases). The CDR3 has 13 residues. Germline V gives CDR1 SGHAT, CDR2 FQDESV (reference sequence). V was clipped by 1 base and J by 9 bases, with 12 bases between them. The CDR3 spells CASSLGGLFRYTF. In DNA form, the CDR3 reads TGTGCCAGCAGCTTAGGGGGACTTTTCCGCTACACCTTC.

J is TRBJ1-1 and V is TRBV19, with a possible D match to TRBD1 (5 bases). Germline V lookup: CDR1 LNHDA, CDR2 SQIVND (reference sequence). The CDR3 contains 12 residues. The V end lost 7 bases, the J end lost 1 base, and 7 bases lay between the germline ends. CDR3 loop: CASTQGNTEAFF. The CDR3 DNA reads as TGTGCCAGTACCCAGGGGAACACTGAAGCTTTCTTT.

This sequence joins TRBV7-2 and TRBJ2-7, with D possibly being TRBD1 (6 bases). Trimming took 4 bases from V and 6 from J, leaving 16 bases between them. The germline CDR1 and CDR2 sequences are SGHTA and FQGNSA. The CDR3 is made up of 14 amino acids. The CDR3 loop reads CASSSTDSFIEQYF. DNA of the CDR3: TGTGCCAGCAGCTCAACGGACAGTTTTATCGAGCAGTACTTC.

The chain employs TRBV29-1 and TRBJ2-7, with D perhaps being TRBD1 or TRBD2 (5 bases each). V dropped 6 bases and J dropped 0 bases, with 9 bases sitting between them. Per the germline V gene, CDR1 is SQVTM and CDR2 is ANQGSEA. The CDR3 contains 12 residues. This CDR3 reads CSVGRSSYEQYF. The CDR3 nucleotides are TGCAGCGTGGGACGGAGCTCCTACGAGCAGTACTTC.

This rearrangement joins TRBV9 to TRBJ2-7; 7 positions agree with TRBD2. V trimming: 4 bases; J trimming: 4 bases; junction bases outside the gene matches: 11. Germline V lookup: CDR1 SGDLS, CDR2 YYNGEE. This CDR3 comprises 15 residues. CDR3 nucleotides: TGTGCCAGCAGCCGGGGCGGACTAGGGGATTACGAGCAGTACTTC. It codes for CASSRGGLGDYEQYF.

This clone was observed a single time. The chain has TRBV28 and TRBJ1-2, with 8 bases that match TRBD1. CDR3 size: 15 residues. CDR1 and CDR2 (germline): MDHEN, SYDVKM. Unmatched junction bases numbered 11, after V lost 6 bases and J lost 5 bases. CDR3 sequence reads: CASRPERDRIYGYTF. The CDR3, as DNA: TGTGCCAGCAGACCCGAACGGGACAGGATATATGGCTACACCTTC.

CDR3 in DNA: TGCGCCAGCAGCTCCGCGCGGACAGGATCCTACGAGCAGTACTTC. It codes for CASSSARTGSYEQYF. The rearrangement links TRBV5-1 to TRBJ2-7, with 7 bases matching TRBD1. Trimming removed 3 bases from V and 1 base from J; junction bases left unmatched: 7. The germline gives CDR1 SGHRS, CDR2 YFSETQ. This CDR3 comprises 15 residues.

This chain links TRBV28 with TRBJ2-7; D remains ambiguous. The CDR3 loop spans 13 amino acids. V was pared by 7 bases and J by 0 bases, with 10 bases between. Per the germline V gene, CDR1 is MDHEN and CDR2 is SYDVKM. For the CDR3, the DNA is TGTGCCAGCACGCGGATTAGCTCCTACGAGCAGTACTTC. This sequence encodes CASTRISSYEQYF.